The 10 T cell receptor beta chains in this list originate from one sample, sequenced in a study of blood T cells in healthy people across ages. A sample-barcoded 5' primer and a J-beta primer mix were used in a second PCR of roughly 7 to 12 cycles. TCRdb recomputed calls from the 5' RACE reads with MiXCR, one row per CDR3 protein. The repertoire holds 800,000 or so distinct CDR3 sequences, about 42% seen once, with 15% to 20% in the top ten. The specimen was blood. The receptors were sampled from a man of 80 years or more in good health.

The rearrangement joins TRBV29-1 to TRBJ1-1; D unclear. The germline CDR1 and CDR2 sequences are SQVTM and ANQGSEA. The CDR3 totals 15 residues. The germline V and J ends were trimmed by 6 bases and 3 bases, with 20 bases remaining between them. The CDR3: CSVSTRANLDTEAFF. CDR3 coding DNA: TGCAGCGTATCGACACGGGCGAATTTGGACACTGAAGCTTTCTTT. The variable domain in full, completed from reference TRBV29-1 and TRBJ1-1, reads SAVISQKPSRDICQRGTSLTIQCQVDSQVTMMFWYRQQPGQSLTLIATANQGSEATYESGFVIDKFPISRPNLTFSTLTVSNMSPEDSSIYLCSVSTRANLDTEAFFGQGTRLTVV.

The genes are TRBV5-1 and TRBJ2-1, with D possibly being TRBD1 (8 bases). The V and J ends lost 7 bases and 10 bases respectively, with 24 bases between them. The germline V gene has CDR1 SGHRS and CDR2 YFSETQ. This CDR3 contains 15 residues. The CDR3 loop is CASGQTSSQGEEQFF. The CDR3 DNA reads TGCGCCAGCGGGCAGACTAGCTCACAGGGGGAAGAGCAGTTCTTC.

This clonotype was picked up a small number of times. V is TRBV28 and J is TRBJ2-7, with TRBD1 identical over 8 bases. Trimming at V came to 1 base and at J to 5 bases, leaving 7 bases not matched to a gene. CDR3 size: 15 residues. From germline, CDR1 is MDHEN and CDR2 SYDVKM. CDR3 coding DNA: TGTGCCAGCAGTTTATTCGGGCAGGGGGCCAACGAGCAGTACTTC. The encoded protein is CASSLFGQGANEQYF.

This clonotype was counted at least ten times. This rearrangement joins TRBV2 to TRBJ2-1; no firm D call. V was pared by 5 bases and J by 7 bases, with 12 bases between. This CDR3 spans 13 amino acids. Germline V lookup: CDR1 SNHLY, CDR2 FYNNEI. The CDR3 DNA reads as TGTGCCAGCAGTTACTCAGAACGGAATGAGCAGTTCTTC. Amino acids: CASSYSERNEQFF.

The gene calls are TRBV5-1 and TRBJ2-5; TRBD2 matches 7 bases. This CDR3 spans 15 amino acids. Germline V gives CDR1 SGHRS, CDR2 YFSETQ. Germline trimming cut 4 bases from V and 11 bases from J; bases unmatched to any gene: 17. This chain's CDR3 is CASSLMASGDNEQYF. CDR3 bases: TGCGCCAGCAGCCTAATGGCTAGCGGAGACAATGAGCAGTACTTC.

A single count supports this clonotype. The rearrangement links TRBV12-3 or TRBV12-4 to TRBJ2-4; D not resolved. The J call could be wrong; TRBJ2-7 is a better fit for the DNA end. The CDR3 covers 13 residues. The CDR3 bases are TGTGCCAGCGGGTCGCGGATCTCCTACGAGCAGTACTTC. Amino acids: CASGSRISYEQYF.

The table lists this clonotype with many counts. The chain joins TRBV29-1 to TRBJ2-7, with unresolved D. Germline V CDR1 and CDR2: SQVTM, ANQGSEA. V was shortened by 4 bases and J by 3 bases, with 10 bases between the two germline ends. The CDR3 covers 12 residues. CDR3 bases: TGCAGCGTTGGTAGCAGATACTACGAGCAGTACTTC. It specifies CSVGSRYYEQYF.

The chain has TRBV29-1 and TRBJ1-1, with no clear D. CDR3 length: 13 amino acids. Looked up from germline, CDR1 is SQVTM and CDR2 is ANQGSEA. Trimming shortened V by 5 bases and J by 5 bases, and 15 bases separated the two germline ends. In DNA, the CDR3 is TGCAGCGTTATGGCGAGGAGGGATACTGAAGCTTTCTTT. This translates into CSVMARRDTEAFF.

The genes are TRBV9 and TRBJ2-5, with D maybe TRBD2 (7 bases). In germline, CDR1 is SGDLS, CDR2 YYNGEE. V lost 4 bases and J 0 bases, leaving 16 bases between the germline ends. There are 16 residues in the CDR3. This CDR3 is CASSPSGGAYQETQYF. For the CDR3, the DNA is TGTGCCAGCAGCCCCTCGGGGGGCGCTTACCAAGAGACCCAGTACTTC.

This clonotype was seen more than once but under ten times. The CDR3 DNA reads as TGTGCCAGCGGGGAGTATAGCTCCTACAATGAGCAGTTCTTC. This gives the protein CASGEYSSYNEQFF. J is TRBJ2-1 and V is TRBV6-2 or TRBV6-3; D is perhaps TRBD2 (5 bases). The CDR3 extends over 14 amino acids. V lost 8 bases, J lost 0 bases, and 11 bases lay in between. The germline V gene has CDR1 MNHEY and CDR2 SVGEGT.